A single sample is the source of the 19 T cell receptor beta chains below, sequenced in a study of regulatory T cells in long-lasting Graves disease. Time point meaning: persistent/refractory GD, antithyroid drugs over 5 years with positive TRAb. The TCR library was made from RNA that had been extracted from PBMCs in TRIzol. Construction of the TCR beta libraries employed iRepertoire HTBI primers in conjunction with Arm-PCR of CDR3 regions. TCRdb redid the calling of the multiplex PCR reads with MiXCR, one entry per CDR3 protein. The sample holds 250,000 to 300,000 distinct CDR3 sequences; 20% to 25% are singletons and the top ten take 56%. Sequencing used peripheral blood mononuclear cells (PBMCs), obtained when the disease was refractory, from a patient treated with antithyroid drugs. Source of these receptors: a female donor with Graves disease.

This clonotype was seen a few times. The chain couples TRBV4-2 to TRBJ1-4; 7 nucleotides agree with TRBD1. The CDR3 has 14 amino acids. Germline V gene lookup returns CDR1 LGHNA and CDR2 YNFKEQ. J gave up 4 bases and V 3 bases, and 2 bases lay outside the gene matches. CDR3 coding DNA: TGTGCCAGCAGCCAGGGACAGAATAATGAAAAACTGTTTTTT. Protein sequence: CASSQGQNNEKLFF.

This clonotype appeared a few times. This chain links TRBV7-9 with TRBJ2-7, with TRBD1 matching 9 bases. The V gene end was trimmed by 5 bases and the J gene end by 7 bases; junction bases not matched to a gene: 12. This CDR3 is built from 15 residues. Germline lookup yields CDR1 SEHNR and CDR2 FQNEAQ (reference sequence). CDR3 DNA: TGTGCCAGCAGCGCCACCGGGACAGGGTGGGAAGAGCAGTACTTC. This encodes CASSATGTGWEEQYF. The full variable domain, rest sourced from reference TRBV7-9 and TRBJ2-7, is DTGVSQNPRHKITKRGQNVTFRCDPISEHNRLYWYRQTLGQGPEFLTYFQNEAQLEKSRLLSDRFSAERPKGSFSTLEIQRTEQGDSAMYLCASSATGTGWEEQYFGPGTRLTVT.

The rearrangement links TRBV29-1 to TRBJ2-7; TRBD1 might be the D (5 bases). CDR1 is SQVTM, CDR2 ANQGSEA, per germline. The CDR3 is 18 amino acids. V gave up 0 bases and J gave up 1 base, with 22 bases separating them. Written as DNA, the CDR3 is TGCAGCGTTGAAGATACCCGCCAAGGGGCGGCAACTTCCTACGAGCAGTACTTC. It specifies CSVEDTRQGAATSYEQYF.

V and J are TRBV7-2 and TRBJ2-2; TRBD1 is a possible D gene (6 bases). The V end was cut by 2 bases, the J end by 2 bases, with 9 bases between. The CDR3 loop spans 15 amino acids. From germline, CDR1 is SGHTA and CDR2 FQGNSA. DNA for the CDR3: TGTGCCAGCAGCTTACGGACAGTAAACACCGGGGAGCTGTTTTTT. Translating it yields CASSLRTVNTGELFF.

This chain connects TRBV4-1 to TRBJ1-2; no definite D call. Germline-derived CDR1 and CDR2 are MGHRA and YSYEKL. Trimming took off 1 base at V and 7 bases at J, with 10 bases between the two ends. CDR3 size: 13 residues. In nucleotides, the CDR3 is TGCGCCAGCAGCCAAGGGCCAGATACTGGCTACACCTTC. Residues: CASSQGPDTGYTF.

This clonotype was detected many times. The chain couples TRBV7-9 to TRBJ1-1; maybe TRBD1 (5 bases). The V gene lost 2 bases and the J gene lost 1 base, with 8 bases spanning the gap. This CDR3 has 14 amino acids. CDR1 is SEHNR, CDR2 FQNEAQ, per germline (reference sequence). CDR3 region: CASSLQGTNTEAFF. Here the CDR3 DNA reads TGTGCCAGCAGCTTACAGGGTACGAACACTGAAGCTTTCTTT.

Concerning this clonotype: A much larger clone lies one base from this, so it may be a read error. Lacking the conserved final phenylalanine or tryptophan, this CDR3 likely reflects a read error. The chain combines TRBV4-3 with TRBJ1-6; TRBD1 matches at 8 bases. The CDR3 runs 15 residues. Germline V gene sequence: CDR1 LGHNA, CDR2 YSLEER. Trimming at V came to 4 bases and at J to 11 bases, leaving 10 bases not matched to a gene. CDR3: CASSPSGQGTAPLHS. Here the CDR3 DNA reads TGCGCCAGCAGCCCCTCAGGACAGGGTACGGCACCCCTCCACTCT.

This chain joins TRBV6-5 and TRBJ1-5; D remains ambiguous. In germline, CDR1 is MNHEY, CDR2 SVGAGI. The CDR3 extends over 14 amino acids. The ends were cut back, 2 bases at V and 0 bases at J, with 5 bases in the middle. CDR3 coding DNA: TGTGCCAGCAGTTACACCAATAGCAATCAGCCCCAGCATTTT. Translation: CASSYTNSNQPQHF.

The chain recombines TRBV7-2 with TRBJ2-2, with 11 nucleotides matching TRBD2. This CDR3 is 16 amino acids long. The V segment lost 4 bases and the J segment 5 bases; nucleotides outside the gene matches: 6. CDR1 is SGHTA and CDR2 is FQGNSA in the germline V gene. In DNA, the CDR3 is TGTGCCAGCAGCTCACCCAGACTAGCGGGAACCGGGGAGCTGTTTTTT. Translation: CASSSPRLAGTGELFF.

This clonotype was counted ten times or more. V usage is TRBV12-3 or TRBV12-4 and J usage is TRBJ2-2; D is ambiguous. The CDR3 contains 11 residues. V lost 7 bases and J lost 6, with 6 bases in between. The CDR3 sequence: CASTRSGELFF. CDR3 nucleotides: TGTGCCAGCACTAGATCCGGGGAGCTGTTTTTT.

This clonotype occurred many times. CDR3 coding DNA: TGTGCCAGCAGTTTCGGATACCAAGAGACCCAGTACTTC. Translation gives CASSFGYQETQYF. This sequence joins TRBV27 and TRBJ2-5; unclear D gene. Germline V lookup: CDR1 MNHEY, CDR2 SMNVEV (reference sequence). The V end lost 3 bases, the J end lost 0 bases, and 5 bases lay between the germline ends. This CDR3 has 13 residues.

At least ten counts were recorded for this clonotype. V and J are TRBV6-5 and TRBJ2-5, with 7 bases that match TRBD1. The germline V gene has CDR1 MNHEY and CDR2 SVGAGI. Unmatched junction bases numbered 6, after V lost 4 bases and J lost 1 base. The CDR3 contains 15 residues. The CDR3 nucleotides are TGTGCCAGCAGTTCCGGGACAGCGCTCCAAGAGACCCAGTACTTC. Protein sequence: CASSSGTALQETQYF.

In this sample, this clonotype turned up many times. The chain is built from TRBV6-5 and TRBJ2-2; 9 positions agree with TRBD2. This CDR3 spans 17 amino acids. Trimming cost V 1 base and J 7 bases; bases outside gene matches: 10. CDR1 is MNHEY, CDR2 SVGAGI, per germline. The DNA of the CDR3 is TGTGCCAGCAGTTACTTGGGTAGCGGGAGAGTTATCGGGGAGCTGTTTTTT. Encoded protein: CASSYLGSGRVIGELFF.

J is TRBJ1-1 and V is TRBV7-9; no definite D call. The V end was cut by 2 bases, the J end by 4 bases, with 11 bases between. This CDR3 contains 14 residues. CDR1 and CDR2 from the germline V gene are SEHNR and FQNEAQ (reference sequence). CDR3 loop: CASSLPEHGTEAFF. CDR3 coding DNA: TGTGCCAGCAGCTTACCAGAACATGGCACTGAAGCTTTCTTT. Full variable domain (outside the CDR3, taken from reference TRBV7-9 and TRBJ1-1): DTGVSQNPRHKITKRGQNVTFRCDPISEHNRLYWYRQTLGQGPEFLTYFQNEAQLEKSRLLSDRFSAERPKGSFSTLEIQRTEQGDSAMYLCASSLPEHGTEAFFGQGTRLTVV.

This clonotype came up many times. The chain links TRBV11-2 to TRBJ2-5; TRBD1 matches 7 bases. V trimming: 3 bases; J trimming: 3 bases; junction bases outside the gene matches: 4. Germline V gene sequence: CDR1 SGHAT, CDR2 FQNNGV. This CDR3 region has 14 residues. Here the CDR3 DNA reads TGTGCCAGCAGCTTCTTCCAGGGGGAAGAGACCCAGTACTTC. Translated, it gives CASSFFQGEETQYF. The whole variable domain, filled in from reference TRBV11-2 and TRBJ2-5, reads EAGVAQSPRYKIIEKRQSVAFWCNPISGHATLYWYQQILGQGPKLLIQFQNNGVVDDSQLPKDRFSAERLKGVDSTLKIQPAKLEDSAVYLCASSFFQGEETQYFGPGTRLLVL.

This clonotype was counted a few times. J is TRBJ1-1 and V is TRBV6-1, with a weak D call TRBD1 (5 bases). The V gene's germline CDR1 is MNHNS and CDR2 SASEGT. Between the trimmed V and J ends, which lost 7 bases and 0 bases, there was a span of 18 bases. This CDR3 comprises 16 residues. This CDR3 is CASTQGARQMNTEAFF. CDR3 nucleotides: TGTGCCAGCACCCAAGGAGCGAGACAGATGAACACTGAAGCTTTCTTT.

This clonotype was found a few times. V is TRBV10-3 and J is TRBJ1-1, with 7 bases matching TRBD1. Germline V gives CDR1 ENHRY, CDR2 SYGVKD. Trimming at V came to 6 bases and at J to 1 base, leaving 17 bases not matched to a gene. The CDR3 is 18 residues long. CDR3 nucleotides: TGTGCCATCAGCTCCGGGACAGCGCTTCTATCTGCGAACACTGAAGCTTTCTTT. This translates into CAISSGTALLSANTEAFF.

This clonotype was seen more than once but under ten times. The rearrangement links TRBV12-3 or TRBV12-4 to TRBJ2-3, with D possibly TRBD1 on 6 matching bases. The V gene lost 3 bases and the J gene lost 1 base, with 14 bases spanning the gap. The CDR3 spans 16 residues. The CDR3 is CASSLMGAGGTDTQYF. As DNA, the CDR3 is TGTGCCAGCAGTTTGATGGGGGCTGGAGGCACAGATACGCAGTATTTT.

The chain employs TRBV20-1 and TRBJ2-1; the match to TRBD2 covers 11 bases. This CDR3 has 15 residues. The V gene end was trimmed by 4 bases and the J gene end by 4 bases; junction bases not matched to a gene: 6. Germline-derived CDR1 and CDR2 are DFQATT and SNEGSKA (reference sequence). In DNA form, the CDR3 reads TGCAGTGCTACCCCGACTAGCGGGACTTACAATGAGCAGTTCTTC. It specifies CSATPTSGTYNEQFF.